This T cell receptor beta chain derives from a study of CXCR3-negative and CXCR3-positive naive CD8 T cells. Whole-study findings and limits: Researchers reported similar TRBV-TRBJ usage in naive CXCR3-negative and CXCR3-positive cells, though memory differed. Naive cells positive for CXCR3 carried more hydrophobic TRB CDR3s than CXCR3-negative ones.

The CDR3 contains 17 residues. The germline V gene has CDR1 MNHEY and CDR2 SVGAGI. 5' RACE that incorporated UMI labels was used to prepare the TRB cDNA libraries. No DNA is given; TCRdb re-called the 5' RACE reads and lists each CDR3 protein once. This sample contains about 130,000 distinct CDR3 sequences. Details on this clonotype: Antigen: not known.

The receptor was isolated from a human donor in good health. Some clones in this sample may be carry-over from other donors' samples. Sequenced: naive CXCR3- CD8+ T cells from blood. Stated subset: CD45RO-CCR7+CD27+CD95- naive CD8+ T cells lacking CXCR3 (TNR3-). The chain carries TRBV6-5 and TRBJ2-1; TCRdb's D call, TRBD2, is unchecked because there is no DNA. CDR3 sequence reads: CASSYPRLAGGGHEQFF.